Included here is one TCR beta chain sequence, with context. Its antigen specificity is not known. No base quality information exists; no much larger clone differs at one position. This entry is derived from a study of cytomegalovirus exposure and HLA in healthy donors (dated by TCRdb to 2015 to 2018). Regarding the research as a whole: An earlier analysis of approximately 600 of the donors reported approximately 270 Gb of sequence data and approximately 110 million unique TCR beta sequences from 190 million or so T cells. Around 300 gigabases of sequencing data and some 85 million unique TCR sequences were included in an early release covering roughly 600 HLA-typed donors. Of the roughly 400 genotyped donors, 81% fell in the genetic ancestry cluster associated with self-reported Caucasian donors. The study aimed to test whether cataloging public T cell receptors could reveal signatures of past pathogen exposure. The study used immunosequencing to profile the T cell repertoires of some 600 subjects and linked those repertoires to cytomegalovirus serostatus. Besides the first cohort of more than 650 subjects, a separate validation cohort made up of 120 or so different subjects was used. To predict cytomegalovirus infection status, the study combined high-throughput TCR immunosequencing, statistical association of individual TCRs with disease status, and machine learning. A later analysis re-analyzed previously published TCR beta repertoires from approximately 700 donors and added high-resolution HLA genotyping to study TCR occurrence patterns. Rather than using new phenotypic data, the later analysis identified candidate immune exposures from TCR beta sequences and from how often those sequences occurred across donors. An earlier analysis of approximately 630 of the donors applied high-throughput TCR beta sequencing to assess whether each TCR beta V gene segment acted as functional or pseudogenic. Donor age, sex, ethnicity and CMV serostatus were compiled alongside the repertoire data. A later genetic analysis used genome-wide SNP genotypes for about three fifths of the 666 donors, treating that subset as a discovery cohort. Every repertoire in the discovery cohort had been generated on one and the same sequencing platform. Class I and class II HLA loci were covered by the typing at four-digit resolution. The number of typed donors differed by locus: about 620-630 for A, B, C, DRB1 and DQB1; 500 to 550 for DQA1; approximately 600 for DPA1; and about 450 for DPB1. About five DR-DQ haplotypes were treated as single units for association and clustering because of strong linkage in the cohort. Among 398 genotyped donors of the cohort, an average of around 240,000 unique TCR beta nucleotide sequences were sequenced per donor, roughly 18% of them non-productive.

V gives up 10 bases and J gives up 2 bases, and the segment between their germline ends measures 15 bases. From the cysteine up to the phenylalanine, the CDR3 has a length of 13 residues. Only the CDR3 region is kept as DNA, spanning 39 bases read in frame from base 1. CDR1 and CDR2 were assigned from the germline V gene as MDHEN and SYDVKM. In total, around 600 healthy bone marrow donors made up the cohort. Cohort members were all nominally healthy when sampled, although unrecorded immune exposures were likely present. The donor was CMV seronegative and belonged to the group of over 300 seronegative cohort members. Every donor gave a peripheral blood sample, and the peripheral blood mononuclear cells from that sample were used for TCR beta sequencing. Genomic DNA was extracted from the blood cell samples with the Qiagen DNeasy Blood Extraction Kit. General conclusions and limits of the study: Linkage disequilibrium might explain the correlated functional status among segregating V segments, but an unknown experimental factor could not be excluded. A further reported finding was that TCR beta sequences accurately predicted the HLA-A and HLA-B alleles for most subjects in the first cohort. Immune exposure information for the cohort was limited to CMV serostatus. Strong co-occurrence of HLA alleles, especially DR and DQ, made assigning TCR associations to individual alleles difficult. Some IMGT-functional V segments, including TRBV6-2 and TRBV6-3, could not be distinguished by the 87-base-pair reads and were therefore excluded. A later analysis found that most CMV-associated TCR beta chains appeared HLA-restricted, with HLA associations seemingly driven largely by CMV exposure. The study listed 170 or so TCR beta chains as associated with cytomegalovirus. HLA typing was unavailable for some donors at each locus, so association tests used only the typed subset. In this cohort, only TCR beta chains were sequenced, and detectable features were limited by the absence of alpha or paired-chain data. According to the authors, the approach could potentially be generalized to other disease states and immunological phenotypes. In a later analysis, several top co-occurrence clusters were reported to appear linked to parvovirus B19, influenza, CMV and Epstein-Barr virus. In vitro tests confirmed that a few of the cytomegalovirus-associated TCR beta chains recognize cytomegalovirus antigens. Because counts were too low, fewer than 20 rarely observed V segments, including chromosome 9 orphons, were excluded from the earlier analysis of around 640 of the donors. While some public TCRs were present in many individuals, most TCR sequences turned up only very rarely across donors. In a later analysis, TCR association rates were found to vary across HLA loci, with the most associated TCRs seen for DRB1 alleles and the fewest for HLA-C alleles. Presence/absence analyses assumed roughly uniform sequencing depth across donors, an assumption that may not hold. A later genetic analysis reported fewer N-insertions in productive TCRs among donors in an Asian-associated ancestry cluster than the roughly 620-donor mean. At a false discovery rate of 0.05, a later analysis linked under 20,000 TCR beta sequences to specific HLA alleles. In a later analysis, HLA-associated TCR beta chains showed more clonal expansion and lower generation probabilities than non-associated chains that were equally common. An earlier analysis of roughly 570 of the donors showed that most TCR beta V segments appeared in productive rearrangements either about 87% or about 30% of the time, which broadly matched IMGT annotations. V-gene and J-gene trimming of TCR beta chains was associated with a missense DCLRE1C variant in a later genetic analysis, and the association was replicated in an independent cohort. A cluster of highly shared sequence variants was judged likely to represent a technical artifact of the sequencing pipeline. In both the original and validation cohorts, the classifier was reported to diagnose cytomegalovirus status with high specificity and sensitivity.

Library construction relied on the immunoSEQ multiplex PCR assay. For the multiplex PCR, a mixture combining 60 forward primers for TCR Vbeta segments and 13 reverse primers for TCR Jbeta segments was used. The CDR3 region of rearranged TCR beta genes was amplified from genomic DNA by a multiplex PCR assay. On the Illumina HiSeq System, the amplified TCR beta libraries were sequenced as 87-base-pair reads. The source study handled its data this way. In a later analysis, tens of millions of unique TCR beta chains were counted across the 650 to 700 repertoires, and around 10 million of these chains were shared by at least two donors. Raw reads were error-corrected and collapsed into unique sequences with a nearest-neighbor algorithm that merged closely related sequences to remove PCR and sequencing errors. To assign V, D and J gene segments, CDR3 sequences were aligned to IMGT reference sequences. For a sequence to be retained, at least a six-nucleotide match to both a V gene segment and a J gene segment was required. A rearrangement counted as productive if the CDR3 had no stop codons and remained in frame with V and J, and every other rearrangement counted as non-productive. Following IMGT convention, CDR3 was defined as the stretch from the second conserved V-encoded cysteine up to the conserved J-encoded phenylalanine. The earlier analysis of 550 to 650 of the donors excluded any sequence lacking an unambiguous match to a single V gene segment. An earlier analysis of roughly 590 of the donors called V segments functional above 56.7% productive rearrangements and segregating when the between-donor standard deviation exceeded 5%. A statistical classification framework was built for diagnosing cytomegalovirus status from the catalog of TCR beta chain sequences. In a later analysis, V and J genes were assigned by comparing TCR nucleotide sequences against IMGT/GENE-DB human TR gene sequences. In a later analysis, CDR3 sequences and most-parsimonious VDJ recombination scenarios were assigned using the TCRdist pipeline. In a later analysis, every TCR beta chain was defined by the combination of its CDR3 amino acid sequence and its V-gene family, and reads without a unique V-gene family were dropped. As a way to deal with suspected cross-contamination and a sequencing artifact, a later analysis dropped roughly 620 nucleotide sequences that were highly shared and had low generation probability. A later analysis calculated a clonal expansion index for each public chain from normalized within-repertoire ranks of inferred template counts. In a later analysis, generation probabilities were computed using a VDJ recombination model fitted to out-of-frame rearrangements, and the results were checked against IGoR. Hypergeometric tests were used in a later analysis to score TCR-TCR, TCR-HLA and TCR-CMV co-occurrence, with a repertoire-size bias correction applied to the TCR pairs. In a later analysis, false discovery rates were estimated by permuting HLA or CMV assignments 20 times. In a later analysis, co-occurring TCRs were grouped using DBSCAN, and TCRdist sequence similarity was added for clustering within HLA-allele-positive subsets. Co-occurrence clustering excluded repertoires with fewer than 30,000 or more than 120,000 public chains, plus five with anomalous nucleotide sharing. What TCRdb holds here is the immuneACCESS table cut down to in-frame rearrangements. Part of the clones is not present; checked against another copy, under half of the missing clones reflect an unresolved V gene, and the others are unexplained. V, J and clone size were drawn from that table, and D and trimming were deduced from the DNA. This sample has under 200,000 clones in its table, and less than 90% of those were observed once. Of the sample, approximately 0.31% is held by the ten largest clones.

Sequenced: PBMCs. The receptor was isolated from a woman in her twenties or thirties in good health and CMV-seronegative. The rearranged chain carries TRBV28 and TRBJ2-7; TRBD1 is a possible D gene, resting on 5 matching bases. CDR3 loop: CATKRGAAYEQYF. Read as DNA, the sequence is TGTGCCACCAAAAGGGGCGCGGCCTACGAGCAGTACTTC.